This T cell receptor (beta chain) was identified in a study of cytomegalovirus exposure and HLA in healthy donors. Turning to the study itself: As an earlier analysis found, about 190 million T cells yielded about 120 million unique TCR beta sequences. Around 78 million unique TCRs, all from HLA-typed donors, were included in an early release of the data.

CDR3 length: 13 residues. Per the germline V gene, CDR1 is MGHRA and CDR2 is YSYEKL. The PCR contained 60 Vbeta and 13 Jbeta primers. Assay: immunoSEQ multiplex PCR; the TCRdb copy retains only in-frame clones and omits some. The table records under 200,000 clones, roughly 79% of them present only once. Remarks on this clone: Its antigen is still unknown. Compared with germline, one end of the junction differs, possibly owing to a read error. Different DNA sequences within this sample yield the same CDR3.

Study-wide results and caveats: Cytomegalovirus association was listed for about 160 TCR beta chains. There was a cluster of highly shared sequence variants that was likely a sequencing artifact.

The sample was PBMCs. The sequence was collected from a male donor in good health and CMV-seropositive. This sequence joins TRBV4-1 and TRBJ2-7, with D possibly TRBD2 on 6 matching bases. The CDR3 DNA reads as TGTGCCAGCAGCCAAATGGAGGGGTACGAGCAGTACTTC. Encoded protein: CASSQMEGYEQYF.